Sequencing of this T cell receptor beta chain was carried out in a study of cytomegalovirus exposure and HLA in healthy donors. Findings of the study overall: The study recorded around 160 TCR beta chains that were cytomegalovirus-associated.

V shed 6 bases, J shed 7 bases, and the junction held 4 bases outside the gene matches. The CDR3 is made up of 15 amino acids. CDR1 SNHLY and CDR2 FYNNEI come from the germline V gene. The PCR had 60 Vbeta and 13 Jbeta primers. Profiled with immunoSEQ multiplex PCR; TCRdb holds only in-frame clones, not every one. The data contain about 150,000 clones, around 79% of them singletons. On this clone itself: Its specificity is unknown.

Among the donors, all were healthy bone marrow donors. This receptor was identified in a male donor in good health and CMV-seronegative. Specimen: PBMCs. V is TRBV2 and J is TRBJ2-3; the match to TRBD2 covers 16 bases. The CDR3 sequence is CASSGTSGGANTQYF. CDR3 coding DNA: TGTGCCAGCAGCGGGACTAGCGGGGGGGCAAATACGCAGTATTTT.